The clone carrying this T cell receptor beta chain showed up many times. Its target is not known. Patients were excluded for uncontrolled infection, other autoimmune disease, pregnancy or lactation. Clinical symptoms, serum thyroxine, TRAb, thyroid ultrasound and orbital computed tomography informed diagnoses. The germline V gene has CDR1 SEHNR and CDR2 FQNEAQ (reference sequence). V was pared by 5 bases and J by 1 base, with 14 bases between. The CDR3 runs 15 residues. TCR beta CDR3 region amplification was performed from RNA transcripts. The HTBI primer set served for first-round RT-PCR of the TCR CDR3. Each CDR3 protein gets one entry after TCRdb re-called the multiplex PCR reads with MiXCR. The sample includes fewer than 500,000 distinct CDR3 sequences, under 15% of them seen just once. The sample comes from a study of T cells in Graves' hyperthyroidism and ophthalmopathy. Notes on the study in general: Within blood appeared most thyroid clonotypes that had expanded above 0.001.

The chain links TRBV7-9 to TRBJ2-5; D is possibly TRBD1 (8 bases). The sequencing sample was made of blood. This TCR was sampled from a man aged 18 to 29 with Graves' ophthalmopathy. The CDR3: CASSGQGGVQETQYF. CDR3 coding DNA: TGTGCCAGCAGCGGACAGGGAGGGGTCCAAGAGACCCAGTACTTC.